The present T cell receptor beta chain was sequenced within a study of shared T cell receptors in the human thymus. V lost 10 bases, J lost 6 bases, and 19 bases lay in between. In germline, CDR1 is MDHEN, CDR2 SYDVKM. CDR3 length equals 14 residues. This clone was counted only a few times. Here immunoSEQ multiplex PCR was the method, and the copy in TCRdb shows in-frame clones only, minus some. The repertoire has about 380,000 clones, about 95% of them found once; the top ten carry roughly 0.02%. This chain connects TRBV28 to TRBJ2-1, with no clear D. The source of this sequence is a human donor. Specimen: thymocytes. In DNA, the CDR3 is TGTGCCACTACACGAACTCGTTCCCCCAATGAGCAGTTCTTC. Its protein product is CATTRTRSPNEQFF.